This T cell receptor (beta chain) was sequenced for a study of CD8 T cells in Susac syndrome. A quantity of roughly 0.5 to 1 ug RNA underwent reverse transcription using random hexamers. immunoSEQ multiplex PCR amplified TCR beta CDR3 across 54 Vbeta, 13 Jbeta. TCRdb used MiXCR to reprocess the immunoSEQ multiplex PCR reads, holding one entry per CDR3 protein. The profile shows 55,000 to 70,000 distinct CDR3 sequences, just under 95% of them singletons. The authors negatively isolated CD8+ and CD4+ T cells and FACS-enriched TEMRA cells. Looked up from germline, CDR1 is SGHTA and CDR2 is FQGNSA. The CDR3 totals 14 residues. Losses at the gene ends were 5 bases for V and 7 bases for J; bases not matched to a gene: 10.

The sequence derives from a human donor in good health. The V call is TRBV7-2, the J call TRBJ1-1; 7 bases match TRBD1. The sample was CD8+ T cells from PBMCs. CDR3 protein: CASSVIWTGDEAFF. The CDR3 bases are TGTGCCAGCAGCGTGATTTGGACAGGAGATGAAGCTTTCTTT.